This TCR beta chain was sequenced for a study of T cells in Graves' hyperthyroidism and ophthalmopathy. Study outcomes and limitations: Among thyroid clonotypes expanded above 0.001, most also appeared in blood.

Diagnosis of hyperthyroidism was new in patients aged 18 to 65, and its duration was under 2 months. Lactation, pregnancy, other autoimmune disease or uncontrolled infection led to exclusion of patients. PBMCs were collected from an approximately 10 ml volume of fresh peripheral blood. TCR beta CDR3 region amplification was performed from RNA transcripts. Using the HTBI primer set, a first-round RT-PCR was run on the TCR CDR3. TCRdb reanalysed the multiplex PCR reads using MiXCR and keeps one entry per CDR3 protein. The data contain roughly 740,000 distinct CDR3 sequences, around 17% of them singletons. The germline V gene encodes CDR1 MDHEN and CDR2 SYDVKM. Trimming took off 6 bases at V and 5 bases at J, with 22 bases between the two ends. The CDR3 runs 16 residues. In this sample, this clonotype turned up a few times. The antigen remains unidentified.

The source is a man aged 18 to 29 with Graves' hyperthyroidism. The V call is TRBV28, the J call TRBJ2-5; the D gene could be TRBD1 or TRBD2 (5 bases each). The material sequenced was blood. CDR3: CASRPSGPPGGETQYF. As DNA, the CDR3 is TGTGCCAGCAGACCTTCGGGACCCCCCGGTGGGGAGACCCAGTACTTC. Looking up the rest from reference TRBV28 and TRBJ2-5 gives the full variable domain: DVKVTQSSRYLVKRTGEKVFLECVQDMDHENMFWYRQDPGLGLRLIYFSYDVKMKEKGDIPEGYSVSREKKERFSLILESASTNQTSMYLCASRPSGPPGGETQYFGPGTRLLVL.